The sequence of this TCR beta chain was determined in a study of cytomegalovirus exposure and HLA in healthy donors. The CDR3 loop spans 14 amino acids. From germline, CDR1 is GTSNPN and CDR2 SVGIG (reference sequence). Trimming removed 1 base from V and 4 bases from J, with 10 bases in between. This clone was observed a few times. The PCR employed 60 Vbeta primers together with 13 Jbeta primers. Sequencing used immunoSEQ multiplex PCR; TCRdb keeps in-frame clones, though not all of them. The data contain 100,000 to 150,000 clones, 10% of them singletons. The clonotype originates from a woman aged 18-29 years in good health and CMV-seropositive. The chain is built from TRBV30 and TRBJ2-2; D not certain. What was sequenced was PBMCs. Here the CDR3 reads CAWSGSLSTGELFF. CDR3 DNA: TGTGCCTGGAGTGGGTCTCTATCCACCGGGGAGCTGTTTTTT.